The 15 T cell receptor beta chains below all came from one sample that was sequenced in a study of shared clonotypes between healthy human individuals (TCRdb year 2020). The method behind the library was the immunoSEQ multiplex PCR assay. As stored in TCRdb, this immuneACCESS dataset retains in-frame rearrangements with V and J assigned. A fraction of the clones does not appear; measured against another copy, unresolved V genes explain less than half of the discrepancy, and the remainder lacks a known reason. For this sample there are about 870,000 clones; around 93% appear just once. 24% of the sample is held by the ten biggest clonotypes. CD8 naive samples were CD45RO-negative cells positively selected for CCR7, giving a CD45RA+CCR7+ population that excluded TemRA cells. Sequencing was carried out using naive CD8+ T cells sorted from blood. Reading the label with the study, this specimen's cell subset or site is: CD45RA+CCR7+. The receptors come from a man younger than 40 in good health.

CDR3 DNA: TGTGCCAGCAGCGCAGCGGGACAGGGGGGACTCATGAACACTGAAGCTTTCTTT. Protein product: CASSAAGQGGLMNTEAFF. The gene calls are TRBV7-8 and TRBJ1-1, with 11 bases aligning to TRBD1. Germline V gene lookup returns CDR1 SGHVS and CDR2 FQNEAQ. The CDR3 is 18 amino acids. Trimming removed 5 bases from V and 0 bases from J; junction bases left unmatched: 11.

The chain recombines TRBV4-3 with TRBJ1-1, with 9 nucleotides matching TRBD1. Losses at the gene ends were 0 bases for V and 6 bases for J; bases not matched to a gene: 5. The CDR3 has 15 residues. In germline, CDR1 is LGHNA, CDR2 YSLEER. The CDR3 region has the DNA TGCGCCAGCAGCCAAGAGGGGACAGGGTGGTCTGAAGCTTTCTTT. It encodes CASSQEGTGWSEAFF.

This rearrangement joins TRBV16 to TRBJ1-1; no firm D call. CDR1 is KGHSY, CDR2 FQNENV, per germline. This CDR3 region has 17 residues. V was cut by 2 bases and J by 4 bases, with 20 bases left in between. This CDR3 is CASSQSRRAAVGTEAFF. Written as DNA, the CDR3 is TGTGCCAGCAGCCAAAGTAGAAGGGCGGCGGTGGGCACTGAAGCTTTCTTT.

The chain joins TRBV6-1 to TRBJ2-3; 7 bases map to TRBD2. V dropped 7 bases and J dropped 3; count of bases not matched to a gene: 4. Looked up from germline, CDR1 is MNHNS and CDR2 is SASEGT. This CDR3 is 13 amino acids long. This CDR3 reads CASTALATDTQYF. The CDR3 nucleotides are TGTGCCAGCACCGCACTAGCGACAGATACGCAGTATTTT.

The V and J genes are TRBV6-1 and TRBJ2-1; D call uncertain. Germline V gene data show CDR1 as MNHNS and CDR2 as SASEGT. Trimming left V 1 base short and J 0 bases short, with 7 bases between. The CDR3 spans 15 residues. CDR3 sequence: CASSEERSSYNEQFF. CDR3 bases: TGTGCCAGCAGTGAAGAACGTAGCTCCTACAATGAGCAGTTCTTC.

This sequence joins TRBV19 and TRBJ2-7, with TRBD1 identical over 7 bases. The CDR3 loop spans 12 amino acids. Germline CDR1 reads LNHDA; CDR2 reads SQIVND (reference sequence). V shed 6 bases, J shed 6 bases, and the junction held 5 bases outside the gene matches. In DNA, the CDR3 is TGTGCCAGTAGGGACAGGTTCGGCGAGCAGTACTTC. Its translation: CASRDRFGEQYF.

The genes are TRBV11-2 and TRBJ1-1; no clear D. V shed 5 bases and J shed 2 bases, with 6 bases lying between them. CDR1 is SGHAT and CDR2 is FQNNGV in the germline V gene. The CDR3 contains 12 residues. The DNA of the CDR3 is TGTGCCAGCAGCCCTTATAACACTGAAGCTTTCTTT. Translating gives CASSPYNTEAFF.

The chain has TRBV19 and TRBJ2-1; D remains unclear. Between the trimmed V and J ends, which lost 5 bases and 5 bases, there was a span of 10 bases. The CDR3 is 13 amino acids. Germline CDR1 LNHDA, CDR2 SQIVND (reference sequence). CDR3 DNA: TGTGCCAGTAGTGGCTCTGTTCACAATGAGCAGTTCTTC. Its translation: CASSGSVHNEQFF.

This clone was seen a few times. The CDR3 sequence is CASSQSGTGVAEQYF. In nucleotides, the CDR3 is TGCGCCAGCAGCCAGTCCGGGACAGGGGTTGCCGAGCAGTACTTC. The rearrangement joins TRBV4-1 to TRBJ2-7, with 10 bases lining up with TRBD1. Germline lookup yields CDR1 MGHRA and CDR2 YSYEKL. V dropped 3 bases and J dropped 6; count of bases not matched to a gene: 8. The CDR3 has 15 residues.

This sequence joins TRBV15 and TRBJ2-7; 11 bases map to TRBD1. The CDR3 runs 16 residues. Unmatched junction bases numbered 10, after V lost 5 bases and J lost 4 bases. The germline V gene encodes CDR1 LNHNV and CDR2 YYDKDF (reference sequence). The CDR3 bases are TGTGCCACCAGCGCAGCCCGGACAGGGGGCTTGTACGAGCAGTACTTC. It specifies CATSAARTGGLYEQYF.

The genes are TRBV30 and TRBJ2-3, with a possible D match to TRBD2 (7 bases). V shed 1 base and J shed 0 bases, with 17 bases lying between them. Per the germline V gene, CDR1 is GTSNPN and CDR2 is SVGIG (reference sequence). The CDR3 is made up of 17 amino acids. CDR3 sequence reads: CAWSGLTRGLSTDTQYF. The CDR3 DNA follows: TGTGCCTGGAGTGGCCTCACCAGGGGACTAAGCACAGATACGCAGTATTTT.

The CDR3 sequence: CASSPGATGELFF. The DNA of the CDR3 is TGTGCCAGCTCACCAGGGGCAACCGGGGAGCTGTTTTTT. This chain connects TRBV18 to TRBJ2-2; a possible D gene is TRBD1 (5 bases). Germline CDR1 reads KGHSH; CDR2 reads LQKENI. Trimming cost V 2 bases and J 5 bases, with 6 bases left between them. CDR3 length: 13 amino acids. The full variable domain, with the rest looked up from reference TRBV18 and TRBJ2-2, is NAGVMQNPRHLVRRRGQEARLRCSPMKGHSHVYWYRQLPEEGLKFMVYLQKENIIDESGMPKERFSAEFPKEGPSILRIQQVVRGDSAAYFCASSPGATGELFFGEGSRLTVL.

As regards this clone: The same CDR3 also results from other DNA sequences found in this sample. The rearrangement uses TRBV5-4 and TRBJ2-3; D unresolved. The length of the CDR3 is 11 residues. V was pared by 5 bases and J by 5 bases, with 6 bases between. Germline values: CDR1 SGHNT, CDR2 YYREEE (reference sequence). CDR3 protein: CASSLGDTQYF. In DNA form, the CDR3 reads TGTGCCAGCAGTCTGGGAGATACGCAGTATTTT.

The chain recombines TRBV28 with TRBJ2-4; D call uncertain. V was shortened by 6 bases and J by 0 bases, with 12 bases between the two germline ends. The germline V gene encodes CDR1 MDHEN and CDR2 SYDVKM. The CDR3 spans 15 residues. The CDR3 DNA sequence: TGTGCCAGCAGCCCATTAGACGGAGCCAAAAACATTCAGTACTTC. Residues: CASSPLDGAKNIQYF. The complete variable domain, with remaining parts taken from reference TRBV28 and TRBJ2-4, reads DVKVTQSSRYLVKRTGEKVFLECVQDMDHENMFWYRQDPGLGLRLIYFSYDVKMKEKGDIPEGYSVSREKKERFSLILESASTNQTSMYLCASSPLDGAKNIQYFGAGTRLSVL.

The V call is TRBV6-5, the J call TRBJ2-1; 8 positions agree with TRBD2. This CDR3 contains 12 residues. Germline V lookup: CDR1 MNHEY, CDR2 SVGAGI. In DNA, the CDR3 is TGTACTAGCGGAAATTCCTACAATGAGCAGTTCTTC. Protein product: CTSGNSYNEQFF.